This T cell receptor beta chain originates from a study of T cells in localized non-small cell lung cancer. Details on this clone: Its antigen is still unknown.

This CDR3 has 16 residues. Trimming cost V 0 bases and J 5 bases; bases outside gene matches: 1. The protocol was immunoSEQ multiplex PCR, while the TCRdb copy is restricted to in-frame clones and leaves out a portion. Here the sample spans about 2,400 clones, 38% being singletons. General study points: In the blood, greater T cell density corresponded to longer overall survival.

The TCR was taken from a man aged 35 to 69 with stage II lung adenocarcinoma. The starting material was normal lung tissue next to the tumor, obtained before any cancer treatment. This chain joins TRBV23-1 and TRBJ2-2, with TRBD2 identical over 12 bases. TRBV23-1 is an open reading frame whose function is uncertain. CDR3 sequence (DNA): TGCGCCAGCAGTCAATCACTAGCGGGAGGTACCGGGGAGCTGTTTTTT. It is translated as CASSQSLAGGTGELFF.